These 29 T cell receptor beta chains came from one sample sequenced in a study of molecular identifiers for immune sequencing clone quantification (dated by TCRdb to the late 2010s). The protocol used for the library was PCR. TCRdb lists the instrument as NextSeq 500. The public reads were reanalyzed by TCRdb: fastp trimming at Q25, MiXCR alignment, in-frame beta chains only. Rows are combined by CDR3 protein, so each entry shows the most common genes and DNA. This sample lists around 460,000 distinct CDR3 sequences; 25% were detected once. Of the sample, around 0.78% falls within the top ten clones. Material: naive CD8+ T cells from blood, with Jurkat cell RNA spiked in. The sample's cell subset or site label, decoded: FACS-sorted CD8+CD4-CCR7+CD45RA+ naive T cells. These receptors originate from a human donor in good health. Some libraries in this study had Jurkat cell RNA spiked in.

The rearrangement uses TRBV19 and TRBJ2-2; D is perhaps TRBD1 or TRBD2 (5 bases each). Germline V gives CDR1 LNHDA, CDR2 SQIVND (reference sequence). The CDR3 sequence is 14 residues long. V lost 2 bases and J lost 6, with 10 bases in between. This chain's CDR3 is CASSIMGTSGELFF. For the CDR3, the DNA is TGTGCCAGTAGTATAATGGGGACCTCCGGGGAGCTGTTTTTT.

This clonotype was detected only once. With a much larger clone just one base away, this may be a read error. Because the CDR3 is missing its conserved closing phenylalanine or tryptophan, this is likely a read error. The chain combines TRBV5-1 with TRBJ2-7, with TRBD1 matching over 7 bases. The germline V gene encodes CDR1 SGHRS and CDR2 YFSETQ. J gave up 2 bases and V 2 bases, and 7 bases lay outside the gene matches. This CDR3 comprises 15 residues. The CDR3: CASSFTPGGAYEQYL. CDR3 DNA sequence: TGCGCCAGCAGCTTTACCCCAGGGGGAGCCTACGAGCAGTACCTC.

This clonotype showed up many times. The rearrangement joins TRBV10-3 to TRBJ1-1, with D uncertain. V was trimmed by 2 bases and J by 0 bases, leaving 7 bases between them. This CDR3 is built from 14 residues. Germline-derived CDR1 and CDR2 are ENHRY and SYGVKD. This CDR3 reads CAISEPDVNTEAFF. The CDR3 DNA follows: TGTGCCATCAGTGAGCCGGACGTGAACACTGAAGCTTTCTTT.

Details on this clonotype: The junction shows a germline mismatch at one end, possibly a read error. The chain employs TRBV7-7 and TRBJ2-7; 11 bases align to TRBD1. The CDR3 runs 14 residues. Germline V lookup: CDR1 SSHAT, CDR2 FNYEAQ (reference sequence). The CDR3 nucleotides read TGTGCCGGCAGCCCGGGGACAGGGGGCTACGAGCAGTACTTC. Protein sequence: CAGSPGTGGYEQYF.

The J gene is TRBJ2-7, the V gene TRBV19; D not certain. With 5 bases removed from V and 1 base from J, the gap between germline ends came to 12 bases. The germline gives CDR1 LNHDA, CDR2 SQIVND (reference sequence). The CDR3 spans 14 residues. CDR3 residues: CASSPTLGSYEQYF. CDR3 in DNA: TGTGCCAGTAGTCCTACCCTTGGGTCCTACGAGCAGTACTTC.

This chain uses TRBV2 with TRBJ2-1, with 12 bases lining up with TRBD2. Trimming cost V 8 bases and J 8 bases; bases outside gene matches: 4. The CDR3 is 13 residues long. Looked up from germline, CDR1 is SNHLY and CDR2 is FYNNEI. CDR3 bases: TGTGCCAGCCCTAGCGGGAGGGATGATGAGCAGTTCTTC. Protein product: CASPSGRDDEQFF.

As to this clonotype: A single base separates this from a much larger clone, so it may be a read error. V and J are TRBV4-3 and TRBJ1-5; no firm D call. This CDR3 is 16 amino acids long. Trimming took 0 bases from V and 0 from J, leaving 9 bases between them. The germline V gene has CDR1 LGHNA and CDR2 YSLEER. For the CDR3, the DNA is TGCGCCAGCAGCCAAGATCCCCCTAATAGCAATCAGCCCCAGCATTTT. It specifies CASSQDPPNSNQPQHF.

Remarks on this clonotype: This may be a read error: a much more frequent sequence differs by one nucleotide. The rearrangement links TRBV9 to TRBJ2-5; 8 bases agree with TRBD1. The CDR3 is made up of 15 amino acids. The germline V gene has CDR1 SGDLS and CDR2 YYNGEE. CDR3 nucleotides: TGTGCCAGCAGCGTAACGGGACAGGTGCAAGAGGCCCAGTACTTC. Protein product: CASSVTGQVQEAQYF.

This clonotype appeared many times. Mismatch with germline at one junction end may stem from a read error. CDR3 coding DNA: TGTGCCAGCAGTACAGGGACCTACGAGCAGTACTTC. Translation gives CASSTGTYEQYF. The V gene is TRBV19, the J gene TRBJ2-7, with D possibly being TRBD1 (6 bases). CDR1 and CDR2 (germline): LNHDA, SQIVND (reference sequence). CDR3 size: 12 residues.

The sample holds a few counts of this clonotype. This chain uses TRBV7-6 with TRBJ2-1; possibly TRBD2 for D (6 bases). Trimming left V 5 bases short and J 5 bases short, with 10 bases between. CDR1 is SGHVS and CDR2 is FNYEAQ in the germline V gene. CDR3 length: 13 residues. In nucleotides, the CDR3 is TGTGCCAGCAGCGGCGGACTAAACAATGAGCAGTTCTTC. Its protein product is CASSGGLNNEQFF.

This clonotype was counted at least ten times. The rearrangement uses TRBV4-1 and TRBJ2-7; TRBD1 agrees at 7 bases. Per the germline V gene, CDR1 is MGHRA and CDR2 is YSYEKL. The CDR3 has 14 residues. The V gene end was trimmed by 5 bases and the J gene end by 3 bases; junction bases not matched to a gene: 7. The DNA of the CDR3 is TGCGCCAGCAGCGCACAGACAGGGATCTACGAGCAGTACTTC. Residues: CASSAQTGIYEQYF.

Remarks on this clonotype: A much larger clone sits a single nucleotide away, making a read error possible. The V call is TRBV28, the J call TRBJ2-2, with unresolved D. CDR3 length: 17 amino acids. Germline assignment: CDR1 MDHEN and CDR2 SYDVKM. CDR3 in amino acids: CASRVPRLEPNPGELFF. The DNA of the CDR3 is TGTGCCAGCAGAGTGCCGCGTTTGGAACCGAACCCCGGGGAGCTGTTTTTT.

The sample holds many counts of this clonotype. This sequence joins TRBV7-2 and TRBJ2-5; 9 bases align to TRBD2. CDR1 SGHTA and CDR2 FQGNSA come from the germline V gene. V lost 8 bases to trimming and J lost 4 bases; unmatched junction nucleotides: 8. This CDR3 comprises 14 residues. As DNA, the CDR3 is TGTGCCAGCGAGGAGGCGGGGGGGGTAGAGACCCAGTACTTC. Its protein product is CASEEAGGVETQYF.

The rearrangement links TRBV4-3 to TRBJ1-5; no reliable D call. V shed 0 bases and J shed 2 bases, with 11 bases lying between them. This CDR3 is built from 16 residues. Germline V CDR1 and CDR2: LGHNA, YSLEER. DNA of the CDR3: TGCGCCAGCAGCCAAGATTCGGGGATGGGCAATCAGCCCCAGCATTTT. Translating gives CASSQDSGMGNQPQHF.

This clonotype showed up many times. This sequence joins TRBV7-9 and TRBJ2-7; 8 positions agree with TRBD1. The germline V gene encodes CDR1 SEHNR and CDR2 FQNEAQ (reference sequence). The V and J ends lost 5 bases and 3 bases, in that order; junction bases with no gene match: 9. The CDR3 has 15 residues. CDR3 DNA: TGTGCCAGCAGCCCAGCGCCGGACAGGGACTACGAGCAGTACTTC. This translates into CASSPAPDRDYEQYF.

Comment on this clonotype: A read error is possible here, since a much larger clone lies one base away. The CDR3 DNA is TGTGCCAGCAGCCCAAGCAGGGCCCACGAGCAGTACTTC. It encodes CASSPSRAHEQYF. The J gene is TRBJ2-7, the V gene TRBV12-3 or TRBV12-4; D might be TRBD1 (5 bases). The CDR3 covers 13 residues. Trimming took 6 bases from V and 5 from J, leaving 14 bases between them.

In this sample, this clonotype turned up many times. This chain connects TRBV5-8 to TRBJ1-1; TRBD1 might be the D (5 bases). In germline, CDR1 is SGHTS, CDR2 YDEGEE. The ends were cut back, 4 bases at V and 6 bases at J, with 16 bases in the middle. CDR3 length equals 14 residues. CDR3 sequence reads: CASSPDGALSEAFF. The CDR3 DNA is TGTGCCAGCAGCCCTGACGGGGCTCTCTCTGAAGCTTTCTTT. Drawing the rest from reference TRBV5-8 and TRBJ1-1, the complete variable domain is EAGVTQSPTHLIKTRGQQATLRCSPISGHTSVYWYQQALGLGLQFLLWYDEGEERNRGNFPPRFSGRQFPNYSSELNVNALELEDSALYLCASSPDGALSEAFFGQGTRLTVV.

There are many counts of this clonotype. The chain couples TRBV12-5 to TRBJ1-1; a possible D gene is TRBD1 (6 bases). CDR3 length: 13 residues. Germline values: CDR1 LGHNT, CDR2 FRNRAP. V was shortened by 3 bases and J by 4 bases, with 9 bases between the two germline ends. The CDR3 nucleotides are TGTGCTAGTGGTTTCGGACAGAGCACTGAAGCTTTCTTT. Amino acid sequence: CASGFGQSTEAFF. The whole variable domain, remainder taken from reference TRBV12-5 and TRBJ1-1, is DARVTQTPRHKVTEMGQEVTMRCQPILGHNTVFWYRQTMMQGLELLAYFRNRAPLDDSGMPKDRFSAEMPDATLATLKIQPSEPRDSAVYFCASGFGQSTEAFFGQGTRLTVV.

A remark on this clonotype: A read error may explain this, as a much larger clone is one base away. The chain combines TRBV9 with TRBJ1-4; TRBD1 matches 11 bases. The CDR3 runs 13 residues. Germline V gene lookup returns CDR1 SGDLS and CDR2 YYNGEE. This chain's CDR3 is CASSPGQGERLFF. Written as DNA, the CDR3 is TGTGCCAGCAGCCCGGGACAGGGGGAAAGACTGTTTTTT.

This clonotype was seen at least ten times. J is TRBJ2-5 and V is TRBV6-2 or TRBV6-3; unclear D gene. Trimming stripped 5 bases from V and 7 bases from J, with 8 bases between. Germline V CDR1 and CDR2: MNHEY, SVGEGT. The CDR3 is 11 amino acids. CDR3 in amino acids: CASSPLGTQYF. CDR3 DNA: TGTGCCAGCAGTCCCCTCGGGACCCAGTACTTC.

This clonotype was seen repeatedly, ten times or more. The V gene is TRBV4-3, the J gene TRBJ2-7; TRBD1 aligns across 7 bases. After removal of 1 base from V and 2 bases from J, the junction contained 5 bases not matched to a gene. This CDR3 has 15 residues. Germline values: CDR1 LGHNA, CDR2 YSLEER. DNA of the CDR3: TGCGCCAGCAGCCAAGGGGACAGAGGACCCTACGAGCAGTACTTC. Translated, it gives CASSQGDRGPYEQYF.

As regards this clonotype: One base away lies a much larger clone, so this may be a sequencing read error. The genes are TRBV5-4 and TRBJ2-1; D may be TRBD1 or TRBD2 (5 bases each). This CDR3 region has 13 residues. Germline CDR1 SGHNT, CDR2 YYREEE (reference sequence). CDR3 amino acids: CAGSLVGDGEQFF. The DNA of the CDR3 is TGTGCCGGCAGCTTGGTAGGGGACGGTGAGCAGTTCTTC.

In its sample, this clonotype was seen a few times. The chain has TRBV6-2 or TRBV6-3 and TRBJ2-7; 10 positions agree with TRBD2. Germline V CDR1 and CDR2: MNHEY, SVGEGT. The CDR3 runs 16 residues. V shed 5 bases and J 2 bases; nucleotides not matched to a gene: 9. In nucleotides, the CDR3 is TGTGCCAGCAGTCCTACAAGGCTAGCGGGGGCCTACGAGCAGTACTTC. As protein: CASSPTRLAGAYEQYF.

The rearrangement joins TRBV19 to TRBJ1-5; D is perhaps TRBD1 (5 bases). With 4 bases removed from V and 0 bases from J, the gap between germline ends came to 10 bases. The CDR3 is made up of 15 amino acids. Germline V lookup: CDR1 LNHDA, CDR2 SQIVND (reference sequence). The CDR3 coding sequence is TGTGCCAGTAGTAGCGACAGCTATAGCAATCAGCCCCAGCATTTT. Translated: CASSSDSYSNQPQHF. Looking up the rest from reference TRBV19 and TRBJ1-5 gives the full variable domain: DGGITQSPKYLFRKEGQNVTLSCEQNLNHDAMYWYRQDPGQGLRLIYYSQIVNDFQKGDIAEGYSVSREKKESFPLTVTSAQKNPTAFYLCASSSDSYSNQPQHFGDGTRLSIL.

The chain employs TRBV19 and TRBJ1-5; no reliable D call. In germline, CDR1 is LNHDA, CDR2 SQIVND (reference sequence). V lost 3 bases to trimming and J lost 0 bases, with 6 bases between them. The CDR3 runs to 14 residues. The CDR3 is CASSMGISNQPQHF. CDR3 DNA sequence: TGTGCCAGTAGTATGGGCATTAGCAATCAGCCCCAGCATTTT.

This clonotype was observed a few times. This chain links TRBV5-1 with TRBJ2-3, with unresolved D. Germline V CDR1 and CDR2: SGHRS, YFSETQ. The CDR3 length is 15 residues. V gave up 2 bases and J gave up 3 bases, with 13 bases separating them. The CDR3 is CASSFGSVVTDTQYF. DNA for the CDR3: TGCGCCAGCAGCTTCGGGTCAGTCGTAACAGATACGCAGTATTTT.

Concerning this clonotype itself: Since a much larger clone is just one base distant, this may be a read error. The chain recombines TRBV9 with TRBJ2-3, with 7 bases that match TRBD2. The CDR3 is 14 residues long. Germline V gene lookup returns CDR1 SGDLS and CDR2 YYNGEE. With 5 bases clipped from V and 2 bases from J, the junction kept 5 bases outside the gene matches. The CDR3 DNA sequence: TGTGCCAGCAGGGGGGGACTACCCACAGATACGCAGTATTTT. Translated, it gives CASRGGLPTDTQYF.

This clonotype has a count of ten or more. This rearrangement joins TRBV2 to TRBJ1-5; D is perhaps TRBD1 (6 bases). In germline, CDR1 is SNHLY, CDR2 FYNNEI. There are 14 residues in the CDR3. V was cut by 1 base and J by 4 bases, with 8 bases left in between. CDR3 in amino acids: CASSEGTGNQPQHF. Written as DNA, the CDR3 is TGTGCCAGCAGTGAAGGCACAGGGAATCAGCCCCAGCATTTT.

Ten or more counts support this clonotype. The V call is TRBV28, the J call TRBJ2-5; D not certain. The ends were cut back, 1 base at V and 1 base at J, with 13 bases in the middle. The CDR3 extends over 16 amino acids. CDR1 is MDHEN, CDR2 SYDVKM, per germline. CDR3 protein: CASSLSHKASQETQYF. The CDR3 DNA reads as TGTGCCAGCAGTTTATCCCATAAGGCGTCCCAAGAGACCCAGTACTTC.